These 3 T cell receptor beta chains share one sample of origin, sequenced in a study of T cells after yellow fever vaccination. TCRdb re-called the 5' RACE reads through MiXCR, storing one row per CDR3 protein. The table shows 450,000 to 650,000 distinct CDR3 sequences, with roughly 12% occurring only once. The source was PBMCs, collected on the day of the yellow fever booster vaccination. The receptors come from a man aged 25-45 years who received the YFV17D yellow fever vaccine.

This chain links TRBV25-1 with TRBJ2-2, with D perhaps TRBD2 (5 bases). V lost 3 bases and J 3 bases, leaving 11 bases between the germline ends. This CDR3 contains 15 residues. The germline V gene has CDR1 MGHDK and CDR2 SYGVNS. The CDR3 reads CASSDGDYYTGELFF. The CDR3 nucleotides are TGTGCCAGCAGTGATGGAGACTATTACACCGGGGAGCTGTTTTTT.

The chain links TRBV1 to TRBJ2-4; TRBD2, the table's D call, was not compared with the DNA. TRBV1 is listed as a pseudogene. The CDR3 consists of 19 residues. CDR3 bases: TGCACCAGCAGCCCCCACGCCTGGCGGAGACTAGCAAGGGAAAACATTCAGTACTTC. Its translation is CTSSPHAWRRLARENIQYF.

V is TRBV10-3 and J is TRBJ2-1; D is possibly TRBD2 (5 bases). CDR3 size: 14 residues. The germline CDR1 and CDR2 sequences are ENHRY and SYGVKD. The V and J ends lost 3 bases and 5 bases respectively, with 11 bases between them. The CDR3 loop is CAISDSRVDNEQFF. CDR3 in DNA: TGTGCCATCAGTGATTCGCGGGTAGACAATGAGCAGTTCTTC.